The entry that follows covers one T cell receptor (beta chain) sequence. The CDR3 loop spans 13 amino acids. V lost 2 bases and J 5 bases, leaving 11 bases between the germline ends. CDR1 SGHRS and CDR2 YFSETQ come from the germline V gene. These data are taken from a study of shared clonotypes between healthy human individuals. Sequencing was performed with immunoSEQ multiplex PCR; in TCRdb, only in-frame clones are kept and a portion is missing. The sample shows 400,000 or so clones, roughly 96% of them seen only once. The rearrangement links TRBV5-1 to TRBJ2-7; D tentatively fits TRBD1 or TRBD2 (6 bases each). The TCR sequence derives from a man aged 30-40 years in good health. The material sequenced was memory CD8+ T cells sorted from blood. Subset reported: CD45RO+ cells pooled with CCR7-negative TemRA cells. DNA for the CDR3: TGCGCCAGCAGCTTAGTGGGGGGCAACGAGCAGTACTTC. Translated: CASSLVGGNEQYF.